This T cell receptor (beta chain) is from a study of regulatory T cells in long-lasting Graves disease. Study-wide points: Segments TRBV28, TRBJ1-2 and TRBJ2-5 showed preferential usage in persistent disease. Peripheral blood, not thyroid tissue, was the sole material studied. Shared public clonotypes totalled some 2,500 in persistent patients, compared with roughly 970 in new patients.

The time point here: newly diagnosed GD, antithyroid drugs for less than 3 months. The TCR library was prepared using RNA isolated from PBMCs. Nine milliliters of peripheral blood went into EDTA tubes. The CDR3 runs to 14 residues. CDR1 and CDR2 from the germline V gene are KGHSH and LQKENI. V was trimmed by 3 bases and J by 0 bases, leaving 9 bases between them. Arm-PCR with iRepertoire HTBI primers amplified the CDR3 regions for these TCR beta libraries. Via MiXCR, TCRdb re-called the multiplex PCR reads, giving one row per CDR3 protein. The table lists 620,000 or so distinct CDR3 sequences, 15% to 20% of them singletons. As regards this clonotype: Its antigen is unknown.

This sample was shared with a second study, whose subject was T cells in Graves' hyperthyroidism and ophthalmopathy.

This specimen was peripheral blood mononuclear cells (PBMCs), taken at new diagnosis, from a patient treated with antithyroid drugs. The chain joins TRBV18 to TRBJ2-7; D uncertain. The sequence derives from a woman aged 30 to 39 with Graves disease. CDR3 sequence (DNA): TGTGCCAGCTCACCGTCGACAAACTCCTACGAGCAGTACTTC. Its translation is CASSPSTNSYEQYF. Using reference TRBV18 and TRBJ2-7 for the parts outside the CDR3, the full variable domain is NAGVMQNPRHLVRRRGQEARLRCSPMKGHSHVYWYRQLPEEGLKFMVYLQKENIIDESGMPKERFSAEFPKEGPSILRIQQVVRGDSAAYFCASSPSTNSYEQYFGPGTRLTVT.